This T cell receptor (beta chain) originates from a study of shared clonotypes between healthy human individuals. General study points: How much donors shared clonotypes was expected to be affected by sequencing depth. The study found roughly 5.3% of naive CD4 clonotypes shared across a few donors. Limited genetic and exposure-history diversity came from having few donors.

Produced via immunoSEQ multiplex PCR; TCRdb's table is partial and in-frame only. This sample has over a million clones, with roughly 70% found just once. Recent vaccinations or acute infections were absent in the healthy HIV-negative adult donors. In regard to this clone: Its cognate antigen is unknown.

The CDR3 is 15 residues long. Germline V gives CDR1 LGHNA, CDR2 YSLEER. V was clipped by 1 base and J by 3 bases, with 13 bases between them. Material for sequencing was memory CD4+ T cells sorted from blood. Documented subset: CD45RA-negative fraction. The origin of this receptor is a man aged 18 to 29 in good health. V gene TRBV4-3 combines with J gene TRBJ2-7, with a weak D call TRBD2 (6 bases). In nucleotides, the CDR3 is TGCGCCAGCAGCCAAGGACTAGGCGGGGACTACGAGCAGTACTTC. As protein: CASSQGLGGDYEQYF.